Presented here are 18 T cell receptor beta chains from one specimen sequenced in a study of T cell clones after liver transplantation. Assay used: immunoSEQ multiplex PCR; TCRdb lists only in-frame clones, some missing. Counted here are around 110,000 clones, 75% to 95% occurring once; the ten biggest clones make up around 0.86%. The specimen was CD4+ T cells from blood, collected 12 months after liver transplant. All receptors come from a human patient who received a liver transplant. Part of the T cell pool may stem from the graft donor.

This chain uses TRBV30 with TRBJ1-2; D perhaps matches TRBD1 (6 bases). CDR3 length equals 15 residues. Trimming took off 1 base at V and 8 bases at J, with 20 bases between the two ends. The germline V gene has CDR1 GTSNPN and CDR2 SVGIG (reference sequence). The CDR3 loop reads CAWSASGRAGEGYTF. In DNA form, the CDR3 reads TGTGCCTGGAGTGCCTCAGGAAGGGCAGGGGAAGGCTACACCTTC.

This chain joins TRBV11-3 and TRBJ2-3; TRBD1 matches 7 bases. The trim removed 5 bases at V and 2 bases at J, leaving 10 bases unmatched. This CDR3 has 16 residues. The V gene's germline CDR1 is SGHNT and CDR2 YENEEA. The CDR3 DNA reads as TGTGCCAGCAGCAGAAACAGGGGTTCCCACACAGATACGCAGTATTTT. This translates into CASSRNRGSHTDTQYF. Based on the CDR3 plus reference TRBV11-3 and TRBJ2-3, the full variable domain is EAGVVQSPRYKIIEKKQPVAFWCNPISGHNTLYWYLQNLGQGPELLIRYENEEAVDDSQLPKDRFSAERLKGVDSTLKIQPAELGDSAVYLCASSRNRGSHTDTQYFGPGTRLTVL.

The chain has TRBV5-1 and TRBJ1-2, with D unresolved. Deletions cut 1 base from V and 8 bases from J, with 15 bases between. The CDR3 has 14 amino acids. Germline V gene data show CDR1 as SGHRS and CDR2 as YFSETQ. CDR3: CASSLSGTTNGYTF. CDR3 DNA sequence: TGCGCCAGCAGCTTGTCGGGAACCACCAACGGCTACACCTTC.

The genes are TRBV30 and TRBJ1-1; possible D gene TRBD1, 6 bases. Per the germline V gene, CDR1 is GTSNPN and CDR2 is SVGIG (reference sequence). V dropped 3 bases and J dropped 1 base, with 15 bases sitting between them. CDR3 length: 15 residues. This CDR3 reads CAWRPGTPQNTEAFF. In DNA form, the CDR3 reads TGTGCCTGGAGACCTGGGACACCTCAGAACACTGAAGCTTTCTTT.

This chain links TRBV19 with TRBJ2-7, with a tentative D call TRBD1 (5 bases). Per germline, CDR1 LNHDA and CDR2 SQIVND (reference sequence). Trimming pared 3 bases from V and 5 bases from J, leaving 11 bases between. The CDR3 sequence is 13 residues long. The CDR3 loop is CASSMAGYNEQYF. CDR3 coding DNA: TGTGCCAGTAGTATGGCAGGGTATAACGAGCAGTACTTC.

J is TRBJ1-3 and V is TRBV7-2; D remains ambiguous. The CDR3 runs 15 residues. Trimming took off 2 bases at V and 0 bases at J, with 8 bases between the two ends. Germline lookup yields CDR1 SGHTA and CDR2 FQGNSA. For the CDR3, the DNA is TGTGCCAGCAGCTTAAACTCGGTCTCTGGAAACACCATATATTTT. Its translation is CASSLNSVSGNTIYF.

The genes are TRBV5-4 and TRBJ2-3; 10 positions agree with TRBD2. V lost 3 bases and J lost 2; bases outside the gene matches: 6. Germline V gene sequence: CDR1 SGHNT, CDR2 YYREEE (reference sequence). This CDR3 has 16 amino acids. CDR3 nucleotides: TGTGCCAGCAGCTCCCCTAGCGGGAGTTTCACAGATACGCAGTATTTT. This codes for CASSSPSGSFTDTQYF.

The CDR3 sequence: CASSLVWDRVKNEQFF. DNA for the CDR3: TGTGCCAGCAGTTTAGTTTGGGACAGGGTAAAAAATGAGCAGTTCTTC. The chain uses TRBV27 and TRBJ2-1; 9 bases map to TRBD1. V gave up 2 bases and J gave up 7 bases; unmatched junction bases: 9. Germline loops: CDR1 MNHEY, CDR2 SMNVEV (reference sequence). This CDR3 has 16 residues.

J is TRBJ2-2 and V is TRBV29-1; 7 nucleotides match TRBD2. Germline CDR1 is SQVTM and CDR2 is ANQGSEA. The CDR3 extends over 14 amino acids. With 6 bases clipped from V and 5 bases from J, the junction kept 9 bases outside the gene matches. CDR3 residues: CSVWEGSETGELFF. CDR3 coding DNA: TGCAGCGTCTGGGAGGGGTCCGAAACCGGGGAGCTGTTTTTT.

This rearrangement joins TRBV28 to TRBJ2-1; D possibly corresponds to TRBD2 (7 bases). The CDR3 is 13 residues long. Looked up from germline, CDR1 is MDHEN and CDR2 is SYDVKM. Trimming took off 8 bases at V and 10 bases at J, with 18 bases between the two ends. The CDR3 bases are TGTGCCAGCTGGGGGGGGCTCCCTAGGGAGCAGTTCTTC. As protein: CASWGGLPREQFF.

The rearrangement links TRBV29-1 to TRBJ2-3; D not resolved. The CDR3 extends over 12 amino acids. Trimming removed 3 bases at V and 2 bases at J, with 6 bases between. Germline V gene sequence: CDR1 SQVTM, CDR2 ANQGSEA. The CDR3 nucleotides are TGCAGCGTTGAGGCGGCCACAGATACGCAGTATTTT. Its protein product is CSVEAATDTQYF.

The chain employs TRBV2 and TRBJ2-5; D remains unclear. Per germline, CDR1 SNHLY and CDR2 FYNNEI. V was clipped by 7 bases and J by 4 bases, with 10 bases between them. The CDR3 loop spans 12 amino acids. The CDR3 loop reads CASKRPGETQYF. In nucleotides, the CDR3 is TGTGCCAGCAAACGTCCGGGAGAGACCCAGTACTTC.

The gene calls are TRBV18 and TRBJ2-7, with 7 bases identical to TRBD2. This CDR3 is 15 amino acids long. V dropped 3 bases and J dropped 3; count of bases not matched to a gene: 8. From germline, CDR1 is KGHSH and CDR2 LQKENI. CDR3 sequence (DNA): TGTGCCAGCTCACCGTACCGGGACTACATCTACGAGCAGTACTTC. Its translation is CASSPYRDYIYEQYF.

The DNA for the CDR3 is TGTGCCAGCAGCTTAGCGTCAGATACGCAGTATTTT. It is translated as CASSLASDTQYF. This chain links TRBV7-2 with TRBJ2-3; D is ambiguous. Trimming shortened V by 0 bases and J by 4 bases, and 2 bases separated the two germline ends. Germline V CDR1 and CDR2: SGHTA, FQGNSA. The CDR3 loop spans 12 amino acids. The whole variable domain, filled in from reference TRBV7-2 and TRBJ2-3, reads GAGVSQSPSNKVTEKGKDVELRCDPISGHTALYWYRQSLGQGLEFLIYFQGNSAPDKSGLPSDRFSAERTGGSVSTLTIQRTQQEDSAVYLCASSLASDTQYFGPGTRLTVL.

The gene calls are TRBV5-1 and TRBJ1-4; TRBD1 matches at 11 bases. Per germline, CDR1 SGHRS and CDR2 YFSETQ. After removal of 5 bases from V and 4 bases from J, the junction contained 10 bases not matched to a gene. The CDR3 totals 17 residues. CDR3 residues: CASRDTGTGGFNEKLFF. The CDR3, as DNA: TGCGCCAGCAGGGATACCGGGACAGGGGGTTTTAATGAAAAACTGTTTTTT.

The chain combines TRBV7-9 with TRBJ1-2; TRBD1 might be the D (5 bases). The germline CDR1 and CDR2 sequences are SEHNR and FQNEAQ (reference sequence). The ends were cut back, 6 bases at V and 4 bases at J, with 21 bases in the middle. The CDR3 loop spans 16 amino acids. CDR3 loop: CASSPFSGIDLYGYTF. The CDR3, as DNA: TGTGCCAGCAGTCCCTTCTCAGGGATCGACCTCTATGGCTACACCTTC.

This clone was detected a few times. The rearrangement uses TRBV19 and TRBJ1-1, with 9 bases that match TRBD1. This CDR3 has 18 residues. Unmatched junction bases numbered 18, after V lost 6 bases and J lost 4 bases. Germline-derived CDR1 and CDR2 are LNHDA and SQIVND (reference sequence). The DNA for the CDR3 is TGTGCCAGTAGCCATTCTGCGGGACAGGGATTCGGAGTCACTGAAGCTTTCTTT. This encodes CASSHSAGQGFGVTEAFF.

V is TRBV15 and J is TRBJ2-1, with 8 bases matching TRBD1. CDR3 length: 16 amino acids. Germline V gene lookup returns CDR1 LNHNV and CDR2 YYDKDF (reference sequence). V was pared by 5 bases and J by 5 bases, with 11 bases of the junction left unmatched. The CDR3 sequence is CATSGLDRGANNEQFF. CDR3 in DNA: TGTGCCACCAGCGGACTCGACAGGGGCGCCAACAATGAGCAGTTCTTC.